This entry features one TCR beta chain sequence. The target antigen is unknown. Caucasian individuals from Russia who were healthy and aged about 6 to 95 acted as donors. The V gene's germline CDR1 is MNHNS and CDR2 SASEGT. The CDR3 consists of 14 residues. V lost 7 bases and J 2 bases, leaving 13 bases between the germline ends. This sample stems from a study of blood T cells in healthy people across ages. A second PCR, run for about 7 to 11 cycles, used a sample-barcoded 5' primer plus a J-beta primer mix. TCRdb recomputed calls from the 5' RACE reads with MiXCR, one row per CDR3 protein. The table records hundreds of thousands of distinct CDR3 sequences, 22% of them present only once. Broader study findings: More naive CD4+ cells and higher diversity marked long-lived donors relative to aged donors. Observed TCR beta diversity per million T cells went down as age went up. This fall followed a roughly linear course with age.

Sequenced: blood. This sequence joins TRBV6-1 and TRBJ2-3; D not resolved. This TCR was recovered from a man in his sixties or seventies in good health. Written as DNA, the CDR3 is TGTGCCAGCAAGGCGGTTACACTCACAGATACGCAGTATTTT. It is translated as CASKAVTLTDTQYF.